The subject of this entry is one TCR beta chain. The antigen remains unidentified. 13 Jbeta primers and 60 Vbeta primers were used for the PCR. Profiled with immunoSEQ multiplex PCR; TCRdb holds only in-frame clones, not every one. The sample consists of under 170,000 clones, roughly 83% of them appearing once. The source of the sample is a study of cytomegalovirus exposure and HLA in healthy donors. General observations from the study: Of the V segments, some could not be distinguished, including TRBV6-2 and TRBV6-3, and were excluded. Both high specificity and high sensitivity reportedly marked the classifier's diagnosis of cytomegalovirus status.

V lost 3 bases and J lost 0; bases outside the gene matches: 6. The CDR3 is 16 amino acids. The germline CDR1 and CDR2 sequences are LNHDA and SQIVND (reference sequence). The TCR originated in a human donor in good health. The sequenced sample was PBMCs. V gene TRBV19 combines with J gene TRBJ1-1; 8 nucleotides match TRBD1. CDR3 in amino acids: CASSILPGGVNTEAFF. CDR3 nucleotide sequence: TGTGCCAGTAGTATTTTGCCAGGGGGCGTGAACACTGAAGCTTTCTTT.